This passage covers 8 T cell receptor beta chains from one sample sequenced in a study of cytomegalovirus exposure and HLA in healthy donors (dated by TCRdb to about 2017). The method was the immunoSEQ multiplex PCR assay. A mixture of 60 forward primers for TCR Vbeta segments and 13 reverse primers for TCR Jbeta segments was used in the multiplex PCR. Entries here come from immuneACCESS through TCRdb and include only in-frame sequences with V and J called. Some clones fail to appear in such tables; in the studies checked, an unresolved V gene covers under half of the shortfall, and the cause of the remainder is unknown. The sample data list about 150,000 clones, and about 80% of these were observed just once. Jointly, the top ten make up 6.6% of the sample. The sample consisted of PBMCs. These receptors all stem from a woman between 45 and 65 years old in good health and CMV-seropositive.

The V call is TRBV5-6, the J call TRBJ2-1; 11 nucleotides agree with TRBD1. Germline assignment: CDR1 SGHDT and CDR2 YYEEEE. Losses at the gene ends were 1 base for V and 6 bases for J; bases not matched to a gene: 6. The length of the CDR3 is 16 residues. This CDR3 reads CASSLLDRGLPNEQFF. In DNA, the CDR3 is TGTGCCAGCAGCTTGCTGGACAGGGGGCTACCCAATGAGCAGTTCTTC. Full variable domain (outside the CDR3, taken from reference TRBV5-6 and TRBJ2-1): DAGVTQSPTHLIKTRGQQVTLRCSPKSGHDTVSWYQQALGQGPQFIFQYYEEEERQRGNFPDRFSGHQFPNYSSELNVNALLLGDSALYLCASSLLDRGLPNEQFFGPGTRLTVL.

V gene TRBV7-9 combines with J gene TRBJ2-2, with D maybe TRBD1 (5 bases). Germline CDR1 is SEHNR and CDR2 is FQNEAQ (reference sequence). V lost 6 bases to trimming and J lost 1 base, with 15 bases between them. There are 16 residues in the CDR3. The CDR3 DNA reads as TGTGCCAGCAGGACAATTAGGGGCCGGAACACCGGGGAGCTGTTTTTT. This codes for CASRTIRGRNTGELFF.

There are a few counts of this clone. The CDR3 sequence: CASSLGSGYFNEQFF. The DNA of the CDR3 is TGTGCCAGCAGTTTAGGGTCAGGATATTTCAATGAGCAGTTCTTC. V usage is TRBV27 and J usage is TRBJ2-1, with D hard to call. The CDR3 consists of 15 residues. The V gene lost 2 bases and the J gene lost 6 bases, with 14 bases spanning the gap. The germline V gene has CDR1 MNHEY and CDR2 SMNVEV (reference sequence).

V and J are TRBV2 and TRBJ1-1; the match to TRBD1 covers 9 bases. From germline, CDR1 is SNHLY and CDR2 FYNNEI. The V gene end was trimmed by 7 bases and the J gene end by 8 bases; junction bases not matched to a gene: 8. The CDR3 consists of 13 residues. The CDR3 spells CASTGQGSEEAFF. The CDR3 nucleotides read TGTGCCAGCACCGGACAGGGGAGCGAGGAAGCTTTCTTT. The entire variable domain, with the rest obtained from reference TRBV2 and TRBJ1-1, is as follows: EPEVTQTPSHQVTQMGQEVILRCVPISNHLYFYWYRQILGQKVEFLVSFYNNEISEKSEIFDDQFSVERPDGSNFTLKIRSTKLEDSAMYFCASTGQGSEEAFFGQGTRLTVV.

The chain carries TRBV10-2 and TRBJ2-1; 8 nucleotides align to TRBD1. CDR1 is WSHSY, CDR2 SAAADI, per germline. This CDR3 has 16 amino acids. The V and J ends lost 3 bases and 10 bases, in that order; junction bases with no gene match: 14. The CDR3 region has the DNA TGCGCCAGCAGTGATCAGGGGGCCCGTCTTGATTACGAGCAGTTCTTC. As protein: CASSDQGARLDYEQFF.

The V and J genes are TRBV10-2 and TRBJ2-7; TRBD2 aligns across 8 bases. This CDR3 contains 16 residues. V was clipped by 0 bases and J by 2 bases; unmatched bases: 6. Looked up from germline, CDR1 is WSHSY and CDR2 is SAAADI. The CDR3 nucleotides read TGCGCCAGCAGTGAGTCGGGCGGGGGGTTGACCTACGAGCAGTACTTC. Translating gives CASSESGGGLTYEQYF.

This sequence joins TRBV13 and TRBJ2-2; D might be TRBD1 (6 bases). Trimming took 5 bases from V and 2 from J, leaving 9 bases between them. The CDR3 sequence is 14 residues long. The V gene's germline CDR1 is PRHDT and CDR2 FYEKMQ (reference sequence). CDR3 in DNA: TGTGCCAGCAGCAGAGGGACAAACACCGGGGAGCTGTTTTTT. This codes for CASSRGTNTGELFF.

CDR3: CASSDTSSYEQYF. CDR3 coding DNA: TGCGCCAGCAGTGATACGAGCTCCTACGAGCAGTACTTC. This chain connects TRBV10-2 to TRBJ2-7; no definite D call. Trimming removed 3 bases at V and 0 bases at J, with 6 bases between. This CDR3 spans 13 amino acids. CDR1 is WSHSY, CDR2 SAAADI, per germline.